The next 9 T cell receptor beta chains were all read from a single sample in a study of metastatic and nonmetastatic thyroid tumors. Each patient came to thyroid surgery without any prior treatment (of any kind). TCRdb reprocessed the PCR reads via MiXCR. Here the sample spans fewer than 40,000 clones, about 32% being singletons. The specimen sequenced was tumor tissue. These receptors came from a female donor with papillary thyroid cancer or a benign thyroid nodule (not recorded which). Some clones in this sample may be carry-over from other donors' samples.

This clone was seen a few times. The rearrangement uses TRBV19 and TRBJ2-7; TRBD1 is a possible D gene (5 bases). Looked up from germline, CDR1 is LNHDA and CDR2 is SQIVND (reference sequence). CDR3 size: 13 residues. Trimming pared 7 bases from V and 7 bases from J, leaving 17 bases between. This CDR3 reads CASNKGLWEEQYF. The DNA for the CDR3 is TGTGCCAGTAACAAGGGGCTTTGGGAAGAGCAGTACTTC.

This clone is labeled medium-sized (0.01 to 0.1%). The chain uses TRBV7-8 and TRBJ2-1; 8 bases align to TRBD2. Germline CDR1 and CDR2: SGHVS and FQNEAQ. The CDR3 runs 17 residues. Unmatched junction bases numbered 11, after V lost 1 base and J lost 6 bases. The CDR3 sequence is CASSLGVPGRAGNEQFF. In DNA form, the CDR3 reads TGTGCCAGCAGCTTAGGAGTCCCCGGGAGGGCCGGCAATGAGCAGTTCTTC.

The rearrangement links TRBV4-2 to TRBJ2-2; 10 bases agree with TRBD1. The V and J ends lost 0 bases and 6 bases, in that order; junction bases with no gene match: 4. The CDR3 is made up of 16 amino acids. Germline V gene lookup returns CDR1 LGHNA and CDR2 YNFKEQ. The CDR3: CASSQDETGGAGELFF. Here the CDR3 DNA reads TGTGCCAGCAGCCAAGATGAGACAGGGGGCGCCGGGGAGCTGTTTTTT.

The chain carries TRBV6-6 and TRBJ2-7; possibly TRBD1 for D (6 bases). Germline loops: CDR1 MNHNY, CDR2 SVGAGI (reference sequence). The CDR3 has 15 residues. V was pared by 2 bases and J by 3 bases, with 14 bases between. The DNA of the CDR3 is TGTGCCAGCAGTTACCCTACGGGACAAGGCTACGAGCAGTACTTC. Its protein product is CASSYPTGQGYEQYF.

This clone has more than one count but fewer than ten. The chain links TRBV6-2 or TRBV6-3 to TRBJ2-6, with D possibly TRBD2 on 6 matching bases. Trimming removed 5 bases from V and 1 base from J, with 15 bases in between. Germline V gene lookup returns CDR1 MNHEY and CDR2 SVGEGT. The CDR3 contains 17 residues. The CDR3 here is CASSMARGRSGANVLTF. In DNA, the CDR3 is TGTGCCAGCAGTATGGCCCGGGGGAGGTCTGGGGCCAACGTCCTGACTTTC.

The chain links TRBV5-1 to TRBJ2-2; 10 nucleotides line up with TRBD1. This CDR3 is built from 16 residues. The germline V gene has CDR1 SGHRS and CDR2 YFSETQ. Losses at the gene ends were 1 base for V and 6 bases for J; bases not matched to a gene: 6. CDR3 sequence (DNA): TGCGCCAGCAGCTTGCCCGGGACAGGGGCCTCCGGGGAGCTGTTTTTT. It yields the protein CASSLPGTGASGELFF.

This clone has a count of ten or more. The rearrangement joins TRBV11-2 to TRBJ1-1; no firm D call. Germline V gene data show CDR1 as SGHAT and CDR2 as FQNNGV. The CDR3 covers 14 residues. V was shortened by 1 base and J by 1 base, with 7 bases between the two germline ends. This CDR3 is CASSLVSRNTEAFF. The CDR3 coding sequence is TGTGCCAGCAGCTTAGTAAGCAGGAACACTGAAGCTTTCTTT.

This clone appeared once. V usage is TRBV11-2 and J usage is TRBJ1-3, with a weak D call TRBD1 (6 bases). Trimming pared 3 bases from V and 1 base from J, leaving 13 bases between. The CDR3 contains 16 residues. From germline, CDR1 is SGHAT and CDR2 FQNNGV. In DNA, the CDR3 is TGTGCCAGCAGCTTCCAGCCAGGGGCATCTGGAAACACCATATATTTT. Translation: CASSFQPGASGNTIYF. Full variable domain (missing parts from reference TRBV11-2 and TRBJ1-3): EAGVAQSPRYKIIEKRQSVAFWCNPISGHATLYWYQQILGQGPKLLIQFQNNGVVDDSQLPKDRFSAERLKGVDSTLKIQPAKLEDSAVYLCASSFQPGASGNTIYFGEGSWLTVV.

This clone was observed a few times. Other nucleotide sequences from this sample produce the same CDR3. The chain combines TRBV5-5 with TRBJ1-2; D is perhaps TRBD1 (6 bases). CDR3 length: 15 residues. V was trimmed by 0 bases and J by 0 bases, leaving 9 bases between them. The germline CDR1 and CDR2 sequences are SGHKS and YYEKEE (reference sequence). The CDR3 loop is CASSLARGANYGYTF. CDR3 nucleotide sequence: TGTGCCAGCAGCTTGGCCAGGGGAGCTAACTATGGCTACACCTTC.